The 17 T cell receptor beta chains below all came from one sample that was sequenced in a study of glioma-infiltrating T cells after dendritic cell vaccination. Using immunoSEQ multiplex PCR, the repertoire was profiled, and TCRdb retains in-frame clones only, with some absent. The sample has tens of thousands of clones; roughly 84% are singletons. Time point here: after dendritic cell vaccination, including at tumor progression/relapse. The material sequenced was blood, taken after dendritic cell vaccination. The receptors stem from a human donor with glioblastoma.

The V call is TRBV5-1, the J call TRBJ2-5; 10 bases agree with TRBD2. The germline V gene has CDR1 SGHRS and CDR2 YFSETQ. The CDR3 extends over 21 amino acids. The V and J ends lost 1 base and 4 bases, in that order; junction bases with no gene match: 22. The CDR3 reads CASSLPRLAGRALTGRETQYF. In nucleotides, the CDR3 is TGCGCCAGCAGCTTGCCCCGACTAGCGGGCAGGGCATTAACGGGCAGAGAGACCCAGTACTTC.

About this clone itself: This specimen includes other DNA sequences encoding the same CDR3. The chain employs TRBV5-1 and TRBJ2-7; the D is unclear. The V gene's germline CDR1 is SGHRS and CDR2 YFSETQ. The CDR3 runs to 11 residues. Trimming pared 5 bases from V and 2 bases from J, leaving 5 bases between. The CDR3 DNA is TGCGCCAGCAGTTCTACCTACGAGCAGTACTTC. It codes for CASSSTYEQYF.

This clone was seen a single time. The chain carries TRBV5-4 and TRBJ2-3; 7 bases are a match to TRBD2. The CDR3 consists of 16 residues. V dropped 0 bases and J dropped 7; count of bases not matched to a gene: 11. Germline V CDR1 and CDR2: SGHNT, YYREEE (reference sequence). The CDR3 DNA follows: TGTGCCAGCAGCTTGGCCATCGGGGCGGGGGTTAATACGCAGTATTTT. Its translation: CASSLAIGAGVNTQYF.

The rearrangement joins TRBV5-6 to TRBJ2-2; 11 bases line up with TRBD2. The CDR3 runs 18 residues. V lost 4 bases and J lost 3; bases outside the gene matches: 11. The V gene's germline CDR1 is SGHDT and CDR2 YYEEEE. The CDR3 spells CASSRSGLAGGYTGELFF. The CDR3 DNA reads TGTGCCAGCAGCCGTAGTGGGCTAGCGGGGGGATACACCGGGGAGCTGTTTTTT.

Written as DNA, the CDR3 is TGTGCCAGCAGCTCCCAGCGGGAGATCTCCTACAATGAGCAGTTCTTC. It encodes CASSSQREISYNEQFF. The chain has TRBV11-2 and TRBJ2-1; 8 bases match TRBD2. With 4 bases clipped from V and 0 bases from J, the junction kept 5 bases outside the gene matches. CDR3 length: 16 amino acids. Germline V lookup: CDR1 SGHAT, CDR2 FQNNGV.

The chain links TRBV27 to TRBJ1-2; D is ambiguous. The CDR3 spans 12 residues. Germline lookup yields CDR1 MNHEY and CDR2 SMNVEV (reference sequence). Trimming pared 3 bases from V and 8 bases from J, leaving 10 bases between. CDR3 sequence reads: CASSFSGGGYTF. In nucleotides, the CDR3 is TGTGCCAGCAGTTTTTCTGGAGGGGGCTACACCTTC.

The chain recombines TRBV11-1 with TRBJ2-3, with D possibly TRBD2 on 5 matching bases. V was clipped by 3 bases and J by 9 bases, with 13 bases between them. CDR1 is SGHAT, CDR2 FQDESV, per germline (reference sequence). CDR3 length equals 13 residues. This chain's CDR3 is CASSFVDYTTQYF. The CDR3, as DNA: TGTGCCAGCAGCTTTGTCGACTATACCACGCAGTATTTT.

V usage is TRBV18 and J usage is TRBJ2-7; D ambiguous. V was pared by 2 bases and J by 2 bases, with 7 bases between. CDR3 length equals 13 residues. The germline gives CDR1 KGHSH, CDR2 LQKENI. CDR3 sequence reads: CASSPSTAYEQYF. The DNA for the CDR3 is TGTGCCAGCTCACCAAGCACAGCCTACGAGCAGTACTTC.

The CDR3 DNA sequence: TGTGCCAGCAGCCTCCGGATAGCGGGGAAAAGATCCTACAATGAGCAGTTCTTC. This gives the protein CASSLRIAGKRSYNEQFF. The chain employs TRBV11-2 and TRBJ2-1; 8 positions agree with TRBD2. CDR1 SGHAT and CDR2 FQNNGV come from the germline V gene. CDR3 length: 18 residues. Trimming took 5 bases from V and 1 from J; bases not matched to a gene: 13.

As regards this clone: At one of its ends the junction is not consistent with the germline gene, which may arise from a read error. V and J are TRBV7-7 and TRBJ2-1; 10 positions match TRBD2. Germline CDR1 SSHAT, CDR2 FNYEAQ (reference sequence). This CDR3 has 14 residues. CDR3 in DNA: TGTGCTAGCAGCGGTAGCGGGAGGTACAATGAGCAGTTCTTC. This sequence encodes CASSGSGRYNEQFF. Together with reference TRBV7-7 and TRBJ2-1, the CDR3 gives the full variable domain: GAGVSQSPRYKVTKRGQDVTLRCDPISSHATLYWYQQALGQGPEFLTYFNYEAQPDKSGLPSDRFSAERPEGSISTLTIQRTEQRDSAMYRCASSGSGRYNEQFFGPGTRLTVL.

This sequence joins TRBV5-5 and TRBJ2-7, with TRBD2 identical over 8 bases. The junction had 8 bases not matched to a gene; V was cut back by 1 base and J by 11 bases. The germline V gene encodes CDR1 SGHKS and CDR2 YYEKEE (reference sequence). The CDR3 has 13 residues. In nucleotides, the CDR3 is TGTGCCAGCAGCTTGACCAGGTCGGGGGGGGAGTACTTC. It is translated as CASSLTRSGGEYF.

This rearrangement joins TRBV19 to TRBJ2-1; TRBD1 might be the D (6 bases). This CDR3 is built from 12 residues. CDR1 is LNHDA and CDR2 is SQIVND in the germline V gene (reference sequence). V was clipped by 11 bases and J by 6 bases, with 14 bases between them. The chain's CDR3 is CAGNREGNEQFF. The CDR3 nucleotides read TGTGCCGGGAACAGGGAAGGCAATGAGCAGTTCTTC.

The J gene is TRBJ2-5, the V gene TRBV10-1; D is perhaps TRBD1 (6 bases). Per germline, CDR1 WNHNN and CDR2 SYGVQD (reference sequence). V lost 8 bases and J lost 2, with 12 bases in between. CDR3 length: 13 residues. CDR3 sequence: CASSRTAQETQYF. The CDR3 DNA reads TGCGCCAGCTCGAGGACAGCTCAAGAGACCCAGTACTTC.

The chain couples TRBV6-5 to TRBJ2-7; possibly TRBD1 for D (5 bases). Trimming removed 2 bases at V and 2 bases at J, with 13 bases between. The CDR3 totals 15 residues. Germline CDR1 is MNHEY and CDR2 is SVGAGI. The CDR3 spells CASSYGGATPYEQYF. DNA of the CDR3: TGTGCCAGCAGTTACGGTGGGGCTACTCCCTACGAGCAGTACTTC.

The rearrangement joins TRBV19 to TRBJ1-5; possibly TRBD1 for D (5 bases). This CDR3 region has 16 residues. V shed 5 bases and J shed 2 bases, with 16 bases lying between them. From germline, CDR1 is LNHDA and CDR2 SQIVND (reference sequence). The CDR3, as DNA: TGTGCCAGTAGTGCACCGGGGGTCGTGGGCAATCAGCCCCAGCATTTT. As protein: CASSAPGVVGNQPQHF.

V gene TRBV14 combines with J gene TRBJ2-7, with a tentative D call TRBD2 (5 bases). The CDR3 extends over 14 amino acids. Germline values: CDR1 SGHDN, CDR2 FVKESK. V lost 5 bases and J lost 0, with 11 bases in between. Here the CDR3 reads CASSAGRYSYEQYF. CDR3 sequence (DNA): TGTGCCAGCAGCGCGGGCCGATACTCCTACGAGCAGTACTTC.

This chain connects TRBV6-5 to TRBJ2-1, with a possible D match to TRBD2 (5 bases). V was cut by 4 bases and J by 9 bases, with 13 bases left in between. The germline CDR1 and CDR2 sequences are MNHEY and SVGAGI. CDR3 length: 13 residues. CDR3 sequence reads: CASSFAKRVEQFF. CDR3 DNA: TGTGCCAGCAGTTTTGCGAAGAGGGTTGAGCAGTTCTTC.